Below are 3 T cell receptor beta chains sequenced from a single sample in a study of human T cells and chemical hapten exposure. One entry per CDR3 protein results from TCRdb running MiXCR on the RACE reads. The repertoire holds around 33,000 distinct CDR3 sequences, with 10% to 15% as singletons. The time point is: pre-sensitization, week 0. Documented treatment: therapeutic diphenylcyclopropenone sensitization with weekly scalp DPC. The authors' total RNA extraction used unfractionated whole blood. This material consisted of whole blood, taken in connection with sensitization to the hapten diphenylcyclopropenone (DPC). The receptors were sampled from a middle-aged woman with alopecia areata. Some clones in this sample may be carry-over from other donors' samples.

This clonotype was seen repeatedly, ten times or more. The J gene is TRBJ2-4, the V gene TRBV5-6, with D possibly matching TRBD2 (5 bases). The CDR3 runs to 15 residues. The germline V gene has CDR1 SGHDT and CDR2 YYEEEE. V shed 3 bases and J shed 1 base, with 11 bases lying between them. CDR3 region: CASSWRNPAKNIQYF. The CDR3 nucleotides are TGTGCCAGCAGCTGGAGGAACCCGGCCAAAAACATTCAGTACTTC. The full variable domain, in which reference TRBV5-6 and TRBJ2-4 provide the parts outside the CDR3, is DAGVTQSPTHLIKTRGQQVTLRCSPKSGHDTVSWYQQALGQGPQFIFQYYEEEERQRGNFPDRFSGHQFPNYSSELNVNALLLGDSALYLCASSWRNPAKNIQYFGAGTRLSVL.

This clonotype was detected ten times or more. The CDR3 here is CASRRDTGTSGYNEQFF. The CDR3, as DNA: TGTGCCAGCAGGAGGGATACCGGGACTAGCGGATACAATGAGCAGTTCTTC. J is TRBJ2-1 and V is TRBV2; 11 nucleotides line up with TRBD2. Germline CDR1 reads SNHLY; CDR2 reads FYNNEI. The CDR3 sequence is 17 residues long. With 6 bases clipped from V and 4 bases from J, the junction kept 11 bases outside the gene matches.

This clonotype has only one observation. The J gene is TRBJ2-3, the V gene TRBV11-1; the D is unclear. The CDR3 has 14 amino acids. The ends were cut back, 5 bases at V and 5 bases at J, with 14 bases in the middle. Germline loops: CDR1 SGHAT, CDR2 FQDESV (reference sequence). The CDR3: CASSLDALQDTQYF. The CDR3 DNA reads as TGTGCCAGCAGCCTAGATGCCCTGCAAGATACGCAGTATTTT. Full variable domain (rest looked up from reference TRBV11-1 and TRBJ2-3): EAEVAQSPRYKITEKSQAVAFWCDPISGHATLYWYRQILGQGPELLVQFQDESVVDDSQLPKDRFSAERLKGVDSTLKIQPAELGDSAMYLCASSLDALQDTQYFGPGTRLTVL.